This T cell receptor beta chain was found in a study of low-dose radiotherapy and immunotherapy resistance in tumors. Study information: With 1 Gy per fraction every two weeks, Cohort 2 accumulated 13 Gy across 26 weeks.

First-strand cDNA used TRAV- and TRBV-specific primers, covering alpha and beta chains. Over roughly 19 PCR cycles, TCRs were amplified from a constant-region primer and V-primer adapter. Isolated mRNA underwent amplification by in vitro transcription. TCRdb re-derived calls from the reads in MiXCR, one entry per CDR3 protein. This sample has tens of thousands of distinct CDR3 sequences; 9.4% occur once, and the top ten carry more than 0.85%. This clonotype was seen many times. Germline CDR1 is LGHDT and CDR2 is YNNKEL (reference sequence). This CDR3 spans 15 amino acids. V gave up 2 bases and J gave up 2 bases, with 11 bases separating them. The time point here: before trial treatment. Treatment combined nivolumab, ipilimumab, aspirin, low-dose cyclophosphamide and low-dose radiotherapy in a dose-escalation trial.

The TCR originated in a male donor with prostate cancer. The chain recombines TRBV3-1 with TRBJ2-3; D not certain. The material sequenced was PBMCs, taken before treatment. CDR3 DNA: TGTGCCAGCAGCCAATCCGCGACTTACACAGATACGCAGTATTTT. The encoded protein is CASSQSATYTDTQYF.